What follows are 6 T cell receptor beta chains derived from one specimen sequenced in a study of blood T cell repertoires in COVID-19. Here immunoSEQ multiplex PCR was the method, and the copy in TCRdb shows in-frame clones only, minus some. The table has tens of thousands of clones, approximately 79% seen once. Source material: peripheral blood. The origin of the receptors is a human donor in a cohort sampled during active COVID-19.

In its sample, this clone was seen a few times. V usage is TRBV10-2 and J usage is TRBJ2-7; maybe TRBD1 (6 bases). The CDR3 contains 13 residues. V was shortened by 7 bases and J by 9 bases, with 19 bases between the two germline ends. The V gene's germline CDR1 is WSHSY and CDR2 SAAADI. CDR3 nucleotide sequence: TGCGCCAGCACCGGGACACCGGATAGGGTGCAGTACGTC. Translating it yields CASTGTPDRVQYV.

The rearrangement joins TRBV19 to TRBJ2-7, with D possibly matching TRBD2 (6 bases). The ends were cut back, 5 bases at V and 5 bases at J, with 16 bases in the middle. This CDR3 is built from 14 residues. Germline CDR1 LNHDA, CDR2 SQIVND (reference sequence). This chain's CDR3 is CASSSGGGADEQYV. The CDR3 coding sequence is TGTGCCAGTAGTTCCGGCGGCGGGGCCGACGAGCAGTACGTC.

In DNA, the CDR3 is TGTGCCAGCAGCCCTAACGGGGGGGTTACTGAAGCTTTCTTT. Its translation is CASSPNGGVTEAFF. V usage is TRBV5-6 and J usage is TRBJ1-1; TRBD1 is a possible D gene (5 bases). This CDR3 spans 14 amino acids. V was shortened by 4 bases and J by 5 bases, with 15 bases between the two germline ends. Germline lookup yields CDR1 SGHDT and CDR2 YYEEEE. Full variable domain (missing parts from reference TRBV5-6 and TRBJ1-1): DAGVTQSPTHLIKTRGQQVTLRCSPKSGHDTVSWYQQALGQGPQFIFQYYEEEERQRGNFPDRFSGHQFPNYSSELNVNALLLGDSALYLCASSPNGGVTEAFFGQGTRLTVV.

The V gene is TRBV29-1, the J gene TRBJ1-2; no reliable D call. This CDR3 is built from 14 residues. Between the trimmed V and J ends, which lost 4 bases and 0 bases, there was a span of 12 bases. The germline V gene encodes CDR1 SQVTM and CDR2 ANQGSEA. The CDR3 region is CSVGREDSNYGYTF. The CDR3 DNA reads as TGCAGCGTTGGACGGGAAGATTCTAACTATGGCTACACCTTC.

This chain uses TRBV7-9 with TRBJ2-7, with 8 bases matching TRBD1. The J segment lost 7 bases and the V segment lost 4 bases, leaving 9 bases of the junction unmatched. This CDR3 is built from 14 residues. CDR1 and CDR2 (germline): SEHNR, FQNEAQ (reference sequence). The DNA for the CDR3 is TGTGCCAGCAGCTATGGACAGGGCTGGGAAGAGCAGTACTTC. Translation gives CASSYGQGWEEQYF.

This chain uses TRBV2 with TRBJ2-7, with D possibly matching TRBD1 (6 bases). The germline V gene has CDR1 SNHLY and CDR2 FYNNEI. V dropped 7 bases and J dropped 3 bases, with 13 bases sitting between them. The CDR3 is made up of 13 amino acids. DNA of the CDR3: TGTGCCAGCATAATACCGGGACACTACGAGCAGTACGTC. Its protein product is CASIIPGHYEQYV.